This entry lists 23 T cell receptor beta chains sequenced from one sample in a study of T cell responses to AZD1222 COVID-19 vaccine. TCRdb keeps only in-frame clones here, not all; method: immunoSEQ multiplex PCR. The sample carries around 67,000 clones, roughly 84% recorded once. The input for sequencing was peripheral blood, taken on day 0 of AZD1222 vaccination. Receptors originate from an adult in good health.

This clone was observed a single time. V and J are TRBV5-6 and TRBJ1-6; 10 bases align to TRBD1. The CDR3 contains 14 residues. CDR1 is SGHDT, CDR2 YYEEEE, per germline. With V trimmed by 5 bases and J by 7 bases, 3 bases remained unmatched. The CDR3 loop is CASSRDRGNSPLHF. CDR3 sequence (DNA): TGTGCCAGCAGTCGGGACAGGGGAAATTCACCCCTCCACTTT.

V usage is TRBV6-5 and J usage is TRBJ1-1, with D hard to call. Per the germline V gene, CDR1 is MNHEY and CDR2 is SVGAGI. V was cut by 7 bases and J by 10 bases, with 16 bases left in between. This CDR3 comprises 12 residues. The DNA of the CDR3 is TGTGCCAGCACTTCCCCAGGTCTGGCAGCTTTCTTT. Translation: CASTSPGLAAFF.

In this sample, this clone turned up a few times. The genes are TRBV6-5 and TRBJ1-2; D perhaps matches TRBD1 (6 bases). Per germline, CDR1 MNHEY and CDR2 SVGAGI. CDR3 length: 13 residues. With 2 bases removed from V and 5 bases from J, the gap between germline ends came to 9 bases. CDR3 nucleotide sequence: TGTGCCAGCAGTTACAGACAGGCTTATGGCTACACCTTC. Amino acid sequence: CASSYRQAYGYTF.

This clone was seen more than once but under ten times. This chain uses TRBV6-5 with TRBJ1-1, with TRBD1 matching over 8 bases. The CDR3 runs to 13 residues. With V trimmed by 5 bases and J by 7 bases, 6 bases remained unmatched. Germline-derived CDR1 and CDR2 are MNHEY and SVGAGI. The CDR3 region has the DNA TGTGCCAGCAGTCCTGGGACAGGAGTTGAAGCTTTCTTT. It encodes CASSPGTGVEAFF.

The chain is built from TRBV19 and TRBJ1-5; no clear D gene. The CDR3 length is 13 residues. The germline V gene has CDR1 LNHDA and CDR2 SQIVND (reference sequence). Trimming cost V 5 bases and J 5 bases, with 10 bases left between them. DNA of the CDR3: TGTGCCAGTAGTCGCGGCAGGTATCAGCCCCAGCATTTT. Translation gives CASSRGRYQPQHF.

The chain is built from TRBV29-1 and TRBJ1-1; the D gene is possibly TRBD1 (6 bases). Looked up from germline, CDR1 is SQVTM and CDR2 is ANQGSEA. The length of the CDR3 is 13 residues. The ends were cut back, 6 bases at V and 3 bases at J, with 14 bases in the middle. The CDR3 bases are TGCAGCGTCTTACAGGGCCCCGACACTGAAGCTTTCTTT. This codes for CSVLQGPDTEAFF.

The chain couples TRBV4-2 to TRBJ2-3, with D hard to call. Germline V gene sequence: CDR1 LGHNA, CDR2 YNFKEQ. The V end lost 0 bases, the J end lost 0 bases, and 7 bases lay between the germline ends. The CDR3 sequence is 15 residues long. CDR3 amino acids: CASSQDALSTDTQYF. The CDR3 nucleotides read TGTGCCAGCAGCCAAGATGCTCTCAGCACAGATACGCAGTATTTT.

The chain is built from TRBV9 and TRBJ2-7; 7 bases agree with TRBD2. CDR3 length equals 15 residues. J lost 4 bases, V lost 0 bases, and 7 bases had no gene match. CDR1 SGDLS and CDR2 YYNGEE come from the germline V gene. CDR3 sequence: CASSVGGTNLYEQYF. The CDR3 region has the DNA TGTGCCAGCAGCGTAGGAGGGACTAACTTATACGAGCAGTACTTC.

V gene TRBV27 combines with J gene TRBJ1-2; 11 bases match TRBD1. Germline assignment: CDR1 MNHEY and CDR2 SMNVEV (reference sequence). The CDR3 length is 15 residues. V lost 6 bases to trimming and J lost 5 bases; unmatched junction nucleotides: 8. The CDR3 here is CASSRDRGAGYGYTF. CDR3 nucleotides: TGTGCCAGCAGCCGGGACAGGGGGGCAGGTTATGGCTACACCTTC.

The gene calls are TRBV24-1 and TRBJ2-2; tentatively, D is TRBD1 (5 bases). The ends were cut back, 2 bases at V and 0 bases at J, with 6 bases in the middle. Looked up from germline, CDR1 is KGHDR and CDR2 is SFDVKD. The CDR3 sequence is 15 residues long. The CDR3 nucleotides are TGTGCCACCAGTGATTGGACATCGAACACCGGGGAGCTGTTTTTT. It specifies CATSDWTSNTGELFF.

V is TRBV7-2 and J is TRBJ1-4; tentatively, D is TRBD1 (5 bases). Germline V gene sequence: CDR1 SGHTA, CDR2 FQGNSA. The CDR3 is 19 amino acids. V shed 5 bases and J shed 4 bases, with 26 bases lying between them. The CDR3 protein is CASSPNRRGPGNLNEKLFF. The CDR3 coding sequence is TGTGCCAGCAGCCCGAACCGGCGGGGCCCCGGCAACCTTAATGAAAAACTGTTTTTT.

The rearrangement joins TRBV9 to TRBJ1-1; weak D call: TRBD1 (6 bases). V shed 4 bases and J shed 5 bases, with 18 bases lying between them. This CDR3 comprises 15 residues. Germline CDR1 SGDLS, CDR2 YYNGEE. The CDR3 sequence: CASSPIQGEITEAFF. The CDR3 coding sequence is TGTGCCAGCAGCCCTATACAGGGAGAGATTACTGAAGCTTTCTTT.

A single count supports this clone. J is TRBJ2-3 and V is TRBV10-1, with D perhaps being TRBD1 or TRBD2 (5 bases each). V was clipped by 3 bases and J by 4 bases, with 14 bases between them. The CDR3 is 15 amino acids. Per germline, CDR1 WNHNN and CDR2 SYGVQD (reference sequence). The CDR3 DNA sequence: TGCGCCAGCAGTGATGGGGCCAGGACTTCAGATACGCAGTATTTT. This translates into CASSDGARTSDTQYF.

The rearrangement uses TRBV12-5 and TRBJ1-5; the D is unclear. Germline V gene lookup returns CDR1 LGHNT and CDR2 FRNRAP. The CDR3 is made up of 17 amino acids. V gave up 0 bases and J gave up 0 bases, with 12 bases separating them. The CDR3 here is CASGLVIPSHSNQPQHF. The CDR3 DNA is TGTGCTAGTGGTTTGGTAATCCCCTCACATAGCAATCAGCCCCAGCATTTT.

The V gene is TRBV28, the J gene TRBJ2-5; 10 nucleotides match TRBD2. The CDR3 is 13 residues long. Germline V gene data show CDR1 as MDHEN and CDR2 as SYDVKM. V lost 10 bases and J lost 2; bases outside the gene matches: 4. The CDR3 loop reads CATRTSGQETQYF. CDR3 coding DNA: TGTGCCACCAGGACTAGCGGACAAGAGACCCAGTACTTC.

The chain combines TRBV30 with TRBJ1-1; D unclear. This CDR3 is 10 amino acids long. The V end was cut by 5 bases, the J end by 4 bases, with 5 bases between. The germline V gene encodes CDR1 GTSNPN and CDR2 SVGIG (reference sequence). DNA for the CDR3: TGTGCCTGGGGGGTCACTGAAGCTTTCTTT. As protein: CAWGVTEAFF.

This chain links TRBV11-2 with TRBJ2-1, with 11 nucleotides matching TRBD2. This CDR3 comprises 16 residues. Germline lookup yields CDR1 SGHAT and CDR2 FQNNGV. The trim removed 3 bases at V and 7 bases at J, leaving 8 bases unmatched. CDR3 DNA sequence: TGTGCCAGCAGCTTCGGTAGCGGGGGGGAACATAATGAGCAGTTCTTC. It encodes CASSFGSGGEHNEQFF.

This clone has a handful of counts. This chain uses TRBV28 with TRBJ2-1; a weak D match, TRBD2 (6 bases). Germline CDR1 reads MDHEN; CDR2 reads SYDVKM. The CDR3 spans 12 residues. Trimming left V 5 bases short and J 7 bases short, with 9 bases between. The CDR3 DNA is TGTGCCAGCAGTCCGGGGGAAAATGAGCAGTTCTTC. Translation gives CASSPGENEQFF. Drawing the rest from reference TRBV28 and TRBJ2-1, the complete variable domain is DVKVTQSSRYLVKRTGEKVFLECVQDMDHENMFWYRQDPGLGLRLIYFSYDVKMKEKGDIPEGYSVSREKKERFSLILESASTNQTSMYLCASSPGENEQFFGPGTRLTVL.

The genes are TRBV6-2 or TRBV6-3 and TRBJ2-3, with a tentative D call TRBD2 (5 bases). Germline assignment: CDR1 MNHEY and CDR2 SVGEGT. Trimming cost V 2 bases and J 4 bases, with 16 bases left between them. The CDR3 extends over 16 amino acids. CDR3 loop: CASSYQLARFPDTQYF. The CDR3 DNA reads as TGTGCCAGCAGTTACCAGCTAGCAAGGTTCCCAGATACGCAGTATTTT.

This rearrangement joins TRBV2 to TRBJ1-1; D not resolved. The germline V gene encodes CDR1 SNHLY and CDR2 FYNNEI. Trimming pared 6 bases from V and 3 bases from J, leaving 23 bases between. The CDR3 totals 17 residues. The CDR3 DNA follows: TGTGCCAGCAGCGCACTGACCGGAGAAACAAGGGACACTGAAGCTTTCTTT. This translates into CASSALTGETRDTEAFF.

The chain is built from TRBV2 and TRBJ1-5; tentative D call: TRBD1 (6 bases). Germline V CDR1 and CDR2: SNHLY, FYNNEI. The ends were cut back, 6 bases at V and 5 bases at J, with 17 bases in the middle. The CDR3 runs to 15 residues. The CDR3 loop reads CASRGDTRPDQPQHF. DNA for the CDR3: TGTGCCAGCAGGGGGGACACCCGACCTGATCAGCCCCAGCATTTT.

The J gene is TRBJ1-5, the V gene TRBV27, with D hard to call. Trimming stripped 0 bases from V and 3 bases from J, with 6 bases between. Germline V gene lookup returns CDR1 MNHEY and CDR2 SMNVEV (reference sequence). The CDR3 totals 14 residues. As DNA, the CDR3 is TGTGCCAGCAGTTTATCAGGGATCAATCAGCCCCAGCATTTT. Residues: CASSLSGINQPQHF.

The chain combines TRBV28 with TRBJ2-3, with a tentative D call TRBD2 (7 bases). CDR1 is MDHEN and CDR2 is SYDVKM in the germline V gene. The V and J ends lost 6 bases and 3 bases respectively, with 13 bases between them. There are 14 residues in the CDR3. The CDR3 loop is CASSRGAITDTQYF. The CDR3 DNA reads TGTGCCAGCAGCCGGGGGGCGATTACAGATACGCAGTATTTT.